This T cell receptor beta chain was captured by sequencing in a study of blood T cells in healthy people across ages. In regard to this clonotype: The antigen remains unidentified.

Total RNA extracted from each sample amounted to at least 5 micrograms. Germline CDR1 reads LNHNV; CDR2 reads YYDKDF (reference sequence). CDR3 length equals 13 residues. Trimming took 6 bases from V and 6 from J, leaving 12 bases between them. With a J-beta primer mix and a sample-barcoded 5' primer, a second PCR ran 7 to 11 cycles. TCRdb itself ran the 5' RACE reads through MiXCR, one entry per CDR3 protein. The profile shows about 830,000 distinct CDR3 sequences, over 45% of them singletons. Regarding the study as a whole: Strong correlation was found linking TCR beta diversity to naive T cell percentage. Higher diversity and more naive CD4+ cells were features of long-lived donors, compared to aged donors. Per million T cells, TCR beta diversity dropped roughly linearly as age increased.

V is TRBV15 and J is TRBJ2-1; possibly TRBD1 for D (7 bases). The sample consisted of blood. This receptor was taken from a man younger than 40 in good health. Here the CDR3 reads CATSPGGPNEQFF. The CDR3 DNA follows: TGTGCCACCAGTCCAGGGGGGCCCAATGAGCAGTTCTTC.